A single T cell receptor beta chain is shown here with its context. Its antigen remains unidentified. The donors were in the roughly 110-subject validation cohort, distinct from the approximately 700-subject first cohort. Looked up from germline, CDR1 is SGHDN and CDR2 is FVKESK. The CDR3 length is 16 residues. The V end was cut by 0 bases, the J end by 3 bases, with 14 bases between. This sample was taken from a study of cytomegalovirus exposure and HLA in healthy donors. Findings of the study overall: Whilst most TCR sequences proved rare, a subset of public TCRs occurred across many donors.

This table comes from immunoSEQ multiplex PCR, and its TCRdb copy is limited to in-frame clones, with some not included. The sample lists over 60,000 clones, about 94% occurring once. Sequencing was done on a sample of PBMCs. The chain couples TRBV14 to TRBJ1-2; a weak D match, TRBD1 (5 bases). This clonotype was sampled from a man between 18 and 29 years old in good health and CMV-seropositive. CDR3 residues: CASSQDLEGRDYGYTF. Written as DNA, the CDR3 is TGTGCCAGCAGCCAAGATTTGGAGGGACGGGACTATGGCTACACCTTC.